The rows below give T cell receptor beta chains drawn from one sample of a study of cytomegalovirus exposure and HLA in healthy donors. The table came from immunoSEQ multiplex PCR; TCRdb's copy has only in-frame clones and leaves some out. The sample yields roughly 150,000 clones, roughly 70% seen once. Sequencing was performed on PBMCs. The receptor source for this set is a young woman in good health and CMV-seropositive. The CDR3 runs from the conserved cysteine through the conserved F or W. A D gene is named only where the DNA matches it firmly. Not every row has a clone size; where given, it reads once, few, many or a size class.

v_gene,j_gene,d_gene,abundance,CDR3aa,CDR3nt
TRBV19,TRBJ2-7,-,-,CASSMAEESTYEQYF,TGTGCCAGTAGTATGGCGGAAGAGTCAACCTACGAGCAGTACTTC
TRBV30,TRBJ2-7,TRBD1,few,CAWTGTEPYEQYF,TGTGCCTGGACCGGGACAGAACCCTACGAGCAGTACTTC
TRBV5-6,TRBJ1-2,-,-,CASSLGGVYTF,TGTGCCAGCAGCTTAGGAGGTGTCTACACCTTC
TRBV5-5,TRBJ2-2,-,-,CASSLAGRANTGELFF,TGTGCCAGCAGCTTGGCCGGTAGAGCGAACACCGGGGAGCTGTTTTTT
TRBV28,TRBJ1-2,TRBD1,-,CASRDRGYGYTF,TGTGCCAGCAGAGACAGGGGGTATGGCTACACCTTC
TRBV28,TRBJ1-5,-,few,CASSGGRSNQPQHF,TGTGCCAGCAGTGGCGGGCGGAGCAATCAGCCCCAGCATTTT
TRBV28,TRBJ1-6,TRBD1,-,CASSLSGQGHNSPLHF,TGTGCCAGCAGTTTATCTGGACAGGGCCATAATTCACCCCTCCACTTT
TRBV4-2,TRBJ2-3,-,-,CASSPQGAASTDTQYF,TGTGCCAGCAGCCCCCAAGGGGCGGCTAGCACAGATACGCAGTATTTT
TRBV6-5,TRBJ1-2,TRBD1,few,CASRRGTGGSGYTF,TGTGCCAGCAGACGAGGGACAGGGGGCTCTGGCTACACCTTC
TRBV2,TRBJ2-3,-,-,CASTDLTSTDTQYF,TGTGCCAGCACTGATCTAACTAGCACAGATACGCAGTATTTT
TRBV29-1,TRBJ2-7,TRBD1,-,CSVEGQGRNEQYF,TGCAGCGTTGAAGGACAGGGAAGGAACGAGCAGTACTTC
TRBV9,TRBJ2-1,-,-,CASSPTTGEVDEQFF,TGTGCCAGCAGCCCGACGACAGGAGAGGTAGATGAGCAGTTCTTC
TRBV25-1,TRBJ1-1,TRBD1,-,CASRNNRGGTEAFF,TGTGCCAGCAGGAATAACAGGGGTGGGACTGAAGCTTTCTTT
TRBV7-3,TRBJ2-3,-,-,CASSWDNTDTQYF,TGTGCCAGCAGCTGGGACAACACAGATACGCAGTATTTT
TRBV6-5,TRBJ1-1,TRBD1,-,CASSYDGTGANEAFF,TGTGCCAGCAGTTACGATGGGACAGGGGCCAATGAAGCTTTCTTT
TRBV6-5,TRBJ1-2,-,-,CASRGLRGGYTF,TGTGCCAGCAGGGGGTTGAGGGGGGGCTACACCTTC
TRBV5-1,TRBJ2-1,-,-,CASSSTRADEQFF,TGCGCCAGCAGCTCTACTAGGGCCGATGAGCAGTTCTTC
TRBV5-4,TRBJ2-3,TRBD2,once,CASSLSGGGSTDTQYF,TGTGCCAGCAGCCTTAGCGGGGGGGGTTCCACAGATACGCAGTATTTT
TRBV7-2,TRBJ2-7,-,-,CASSVVSYEQYF,TGTGCCAGCAGCGTCGTCTCCTACGAGCAGTACTTC
TRBV6-5,TRBJ2-7,-,-,CASSLRRGALYEQYF,TGTGCCAGCAGCCTGCGTCGGGGGGCCCTCTACGAGCAGTACTTC
TRBV6-4,TRBJ2-3,TRBD2,few,CASSDGGGSTDTQYF,TGTGCCAGCAGTGACGGCGGGGGTAGCACAGATACGCAGTATTTT
TRBV9,TRBJ1-2,-,few,CASSVDRGLGGYTF,TGTGCCAGCAGCGTAGATCGGGGTTTGGGGGGCTACACCTTC
TRBV30,TRBJ1-2,TRBD1,-,CAWSPGQLYYGYTF,TGTGCCTGGAGCCCGGGACAGCTCTACTATGGCTACACCTTC
TRBV28,TRBJ2-2,TRBD2,-,CASSHGTSGTNTGELFF,TGTGCCAGCAGTCACGGGACTAGCGGGACGAACACCGGGGAGCTGTTTTTT
TRBV7-9,TRBJ1-2,TRBD1,-,CSSSGQGLLRNYGYTF,TGTTCCAGCAGCGGACAGGGGTTGTTACGGAACTATGGCTACACCTTC
TRBV6-1,TRBJ1-5,TRBD1,-,CASSGGQENQPQHF,TGTGCCAGCAGTGGAGGACAGGAGAATCAGCCCCAGCATTTT
TRBV7-2,TRBJ2-7,-,-,CASSLVISGYEQYF,TGTGCCAGCAGCTTAGTGATTAGCGGCTACGAGCAGTACTTC
TRBV6-5,TRBJ1-1,-,-,CATSRKMATEAFF,TGTGCCACATCAAGAAAGATGGCCACTGAAGCTTTCTTT
TRBV9,TRBJ1-2,TRBD1,few,CASSAPGQLYTF,TGTGCCAGCAGCGCCCCGGGACAGCTTTACACCTTC
TRBV29-1,TRBJ1-6,-,-,CSVEDGQKNNSPLHF,TGCAGCGTTGAAGACGGACAGAAGAATAATTCACCCCTCCACTTT
TRBV27,TRBJ2-3,-,-,CASSSIPADTQYF,TGTGCCAGCAGTTCTATCCCGGCAGATACGCAGTATTTT
TRBV7-6,TRBJ2-7,TRBD2,-,CASSLGLAGGGYEQYF,TGTGCCAGCAGCTTAGGACTAGCGGGGGGTGGCTACGAGCAGTACTTC
TRBV5-4,TRBJ1-4,-,-,CASSLAGVGSLNEKLFF,TGTGCCAGCAGCTTGGCCGGAGTAGGTTCCCTTAATGAAAAACTGTTTTTT
TRBV9,TRBJ1-5,-,few,CAQGRVNQPQHF,TGTGCCCAGGGGCGAGTCAATCAGCCCCAGCATTTT
TRBV30,TRBJ2-7,TRBD2,few,CAWMGGRGAYEQYF,TGTGCCTGGATGGGAGGGCGGGGAGCCTACGAGCAGTACTTC
TRBV5-4,TRBJ1-2,-,-,CASSPRTDLGYTF,TGTGCCAGCAGCCCGAGGACAGATCTTGGCTACACCTTC
TRBV2,TRBJ2-7,-,many,CASSFGEQYEQYF,TGTGCCAGCAGCTTCGGGGAACAGTACGAGCAGTACTTC
TRBV29-1,TRBJ2-2,TRBD2,-,CSVEASGINTGELFF,TGCAGCGTTGAGGCTAGCGGGATAAACACCGGGGAGCTGTTTTTT
TRBV7-2,TRBJ2-5,TRBD2,few,CASSRTSGGAEETQYF,TGTGCCAGCAGCCGAACTAGCGGGGGGGCCGAGGAGACCCAGTACTTC
TRBV5-4,TRBJ2-7,TRBD1,-,CASSLETGGYNEQYF,TGTGCCAGCAGCCTGGAAACAGGGGGTTACAACGAGCAGTACTTC
TRBV21-1,TRBJ1-6,-,few,CASSPPRVNNSPLHF,TGTGCCAGCAGCCCACCCCGGGTGAATAATTCACCCCTCCACTTT
TRBV6-1,TRBJ1-2,-,-,CASSEGMGDPNYGYTF,TGTGCCAGCAGTGAAGGGATGGGCGACCCTAACTATGGCTACACCTTC
TRBV27,TRBJ2-4,-,-,CASSPPREGIQYF,TGTGCCAGCAGTCCCCCCCGGGAAGGAATTCAGTACTTC
TRBV10-1,TRBJ1-1,TRBD1,few,CATCQGAGGTEAFF,TGCGCCACTTGCCAGGGGGCTGGCGGCACTGAAGCTTTCTTT
TRBV5-6,TRBJ1-4,-,-,CASSLAGINEKLFF,TGTGCCAGCAGCTTGGCAGGGATTAATGAAAAACTGTTTTTT
TRBV19,TRBJ1-2,TRBD1,-,CASSIEPGQVFGYTF,TGTGCCAGTAGTATAGAGCCGGGACAGGTCTTTGGCTACACCTTC